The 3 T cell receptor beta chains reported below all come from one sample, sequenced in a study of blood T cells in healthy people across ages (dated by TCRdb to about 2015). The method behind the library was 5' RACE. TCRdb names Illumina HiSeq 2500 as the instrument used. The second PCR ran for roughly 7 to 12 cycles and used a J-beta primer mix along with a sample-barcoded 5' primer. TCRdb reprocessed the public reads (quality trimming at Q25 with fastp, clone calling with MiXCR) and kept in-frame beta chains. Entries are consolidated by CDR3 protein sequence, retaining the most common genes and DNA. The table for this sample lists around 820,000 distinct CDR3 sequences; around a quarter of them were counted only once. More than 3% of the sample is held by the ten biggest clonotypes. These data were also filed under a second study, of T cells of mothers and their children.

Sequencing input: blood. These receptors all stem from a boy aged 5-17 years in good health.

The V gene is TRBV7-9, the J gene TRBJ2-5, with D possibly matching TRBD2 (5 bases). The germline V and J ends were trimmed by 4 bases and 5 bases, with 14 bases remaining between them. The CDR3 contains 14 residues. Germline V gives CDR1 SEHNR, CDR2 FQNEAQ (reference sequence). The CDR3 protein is CASSYRGRAETQYF. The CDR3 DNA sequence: TGTGCCAGCAGCTATCGAGGGCGGGCTGAGACCCAGTACTTC.

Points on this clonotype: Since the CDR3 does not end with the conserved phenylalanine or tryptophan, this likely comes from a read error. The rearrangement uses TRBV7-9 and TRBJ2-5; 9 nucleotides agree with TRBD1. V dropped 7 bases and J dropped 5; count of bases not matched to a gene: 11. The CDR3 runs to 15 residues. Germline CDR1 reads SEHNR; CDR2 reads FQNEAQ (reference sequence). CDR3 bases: TGTGCCAGCAACCTCGGACAGGGGTCGGTTGAGACCCAGTACTCC. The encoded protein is CASNLGQGSVETQYS.

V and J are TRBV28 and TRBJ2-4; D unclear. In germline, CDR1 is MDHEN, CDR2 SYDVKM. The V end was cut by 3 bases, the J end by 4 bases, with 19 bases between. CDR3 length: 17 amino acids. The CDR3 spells CASSLPETEKQKNIQYF. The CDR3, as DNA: TGTGCCAGCAGTTTGCCGGAGACTGAGAAACAAAAAAACATTCAGTACTTC.